One sample yielded the 8 T cell receptor beta chains listed below, sequenced in a study of cytomegalovirus exposure and HLA in healthy donors. 60 Vbeta and 13 Jbeta primers were used in PCR. Assay: immunoSEQ multiplex PCR; the TCRdb copy retains only in-frame clones and omits some. Among roughly 150,000 clones listed, around 81% were seen once. The sequencing sample was made of PBMCs. These receptors were obtained from a woman aged 40 to 55 in good health and CMV-seronegative.

This clone was seen only a few times. The CDR3 reads CASSIGASGRANEQFF. CDR3 coding DNA: TGTGCCAGTAGTATAGGGGCTAGCGGGAGAGCCAATGAGCAGTTCTTC. The V and J genes are TRBV19 and TRBJ2-1; 10 bases line up with TRBD2. The CDR3 extends over 16 amino acids. Trimming at V came to 1 base and at J to 6 bases, leaving 6 bases not matched to a gene. In germline, CDR1 is LNHDA, CDR2 SQIVND (reference sequence). Filled out from reference TRBV19 and TRBJ2-1, the complete variable domain reads DGGITQSPKYLFRKEGQNVTLSCEQNLNHDAMYWYRQDPGQGLRLIYYSQIVNDFQKGDIAEGYSVSREKKESFPLTVTSAQKNPTAFYLCASSIGASGRANEQFFGPGTRLTVL.

This chain uses TRBV4-2 with TRBJ2-7; 9 positions match TRBD2. V trimming: 0 bases; J trimming: 1 base; junction bases outside the gene matches: 4. Germline V gives CDR1 LGHNA, CDR2 YNFKEQ. This CDR3 contains 16 residues. CDR3 in amino acids: CASSQDRREGSYEQYF. The CDR3 DNA reads TGTGCCAGCAGCCAAGATCGGCGGGAGGGATCCTACGAGCAGTACTTC.

V gene TRBV18 combines with J gene TRBJ2-2; 9 bases map to TRBD1. CDR1 KGHSH and CDR2 LQKENI come from the germline V gene. Trimming cost V 4 bases and J 4 bases; bases outside gene matches: 7. This CDR3 has 16 amino acids. The CDR3: CASSLSGTGSTGELFF. In nucleotides, the CDR3 is TGTGCCAGCTCACTTTCCGGGACAGGGAGCACCGGGGAGCTGTTTTTT.

This clone was observed a single time. The V and J genes are TRBV2 and TRBJ2-7; 10 bases fit TRBD2. J gave up 5 bases and V 6 bases, and 13 bases lay outside the gene matches. The CDR3 contains 16 residues. Germline CDR1 is SNHLY and CDR2 is FYNNEI. The CDR3 sequence is CASSLTGGLARNEQYF. The CDR3 region has the DNA TGTGCCAGCAGCCTAACCGGGGGACTAGCGAGGAACGAGCAGTACTTC. The variable domain in full, completed from reference TRBV2 and TRBJ2-7, reads EPEVTQTPSHQVTQMGQEVILRCVPISNHLYFYWYRQILGQKVEFLVSFYNNEISEKSEIFDDQFSVERPDGSNFTLKIRSTKLEDSAMYFCASSLTGGLARNEQYFGPGTRLTVT.

This clone was observed a few times. The CDR3 DNA is TGTGCCAGCAGCGTCTCCAACCTCGGGTGGGGGACAGGGCACTATGGCTACACCTTC. Translated: CASSVSNLGWGTGHYGYTF. V and J are TRBV9 and TRBJ1-2; TRBD1 agrees at 9 bases. CDR1 and CDR2 from the germline V gene are SGDLS and YYNGEE. The CDR3 spans 19 residues. V dropped 2 bases and J dropped 3; count of bases not matched to a gene: 17.

This chain links TRBV14 with TRBJ2-3; 14 positions agree with TRBD2. This CDR3 region has 21 residues. Per germline, CDR1 SGHDN and CDR2 FVKESK. Germline trimming cut 4 bases from V and 1 base from J; bases unmatched to any gene: 16. The CDR3 loop is CASSPALVVGLAGGGTDTQYF. The CDR3 DNA reads as TGTGCCAGCAGCCCCGCGTTGGTTGTTGGACTAGCGGGAGGAGGCACAGATACGCAGTATTTT.

The chain has TRBV6-6 and TRBJ1-1, with TRBD1 as a possible D gene (5 bases). CDR3 length equals 12 residues. The V end was cut by 5 bases, the J end by 7 bases, with 11 bases between. The germline V gene has CDR1 MNHNY and CDR2 SVGAGI (reference sequence). The CDR3 sequence: CASSLRQIEAFF. The CDR3 DNA sequence: TGTGCCAGCAGTCTGCGACAGATTGAAGCTTTCTTT.

The gene calls are TRBV5-1 and TRBJ2-7, with a weak D call TRBD1 (5 bases). Trimming pared 4 bases from V and 7 bases from J, leaving 12 bases between. The CDR3 has 12 residues. The germline gives CDR1 SGHRS, CDR2 YFSETQ. CDR3 region: CASSLPGREQYF. The CDR3 DNA sequence: TGCGCCAGCAGCCTGCCAGGGCGGGAGCAGTACTTC.